This T cell receptor (beta chain) was captured in a study of T cells in Graves' hyperthyroidism and ophthalmopathy. Study in general: Before any treatment, at initial diagnosis, peripheral blood was collected. Study outcomes and limitations: Most thyroid clonotypes expanded above 0.001 appeared in blood too. The model made its ophthalmopathy prediction, and onset followed a median around 6.5 months later.

Points on this clonotype: Its antigen is unknown.

The study enrolled patients aged 18 to 65 with newly diagnosed hyperthyroidism of under 2 months' duration. The V end lost 4 bases, the J end lost 8 bases, and 14 bases lay between the germline ends. This CDR3 has 14 residues. RNA transcripts gave rise to amplified TCR beta CDR3 regions. A first-round RT-PCR of the TCR CDR3 used the HTBI primer set. TCRdb fed the multiplex PCR reads into MiXCR, producing one record per CDR3 protein. The sample shows about 400,000 distinct CDR3 sequences, approximately 15% of them seen only once. The sequence came from a woman aged 30 to 39 with Graves' hyperthyroidism. The sequenced material came from blood. The gene calls are TRBV12-3 or TRBV12-4 and TRBJ1-4; D possibly corresponds to TRBD1 (6 bases). In DNA, the CDR3 is TGTGCCAGCAGTTCGTCAGGGGAAGGAGAAAAACTGTTTTTT. Translating it yields CASSSSGEGEKLFF.